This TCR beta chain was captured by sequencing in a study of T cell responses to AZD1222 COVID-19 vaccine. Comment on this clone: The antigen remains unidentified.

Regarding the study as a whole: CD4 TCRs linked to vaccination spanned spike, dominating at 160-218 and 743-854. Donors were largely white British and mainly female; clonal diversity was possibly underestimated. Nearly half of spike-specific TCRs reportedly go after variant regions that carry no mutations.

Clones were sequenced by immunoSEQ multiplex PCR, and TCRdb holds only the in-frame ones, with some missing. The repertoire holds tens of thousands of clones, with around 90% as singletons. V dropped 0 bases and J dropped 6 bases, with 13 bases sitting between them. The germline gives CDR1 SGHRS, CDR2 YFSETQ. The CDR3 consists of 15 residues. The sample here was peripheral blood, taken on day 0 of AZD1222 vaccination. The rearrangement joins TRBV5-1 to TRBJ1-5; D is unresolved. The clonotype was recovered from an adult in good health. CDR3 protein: CASSLAGSRSQPQHF. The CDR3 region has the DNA TGCGCCAGCAGCTTGGCCGGTTCCAGGAGTCAGCCCCAGCATTTT. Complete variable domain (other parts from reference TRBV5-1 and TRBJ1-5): KAGVTQTPRYLIKTRGQQVTLSCSPISGHRSVSWYQQTPGQGLQFLFEYFSETQRNKGNFPGRFSGRQFSNSRSEMNVSTLELGDSALYLCASSLAGSRSQPQHFGDGTRLSIL.